This T cell receptor (beta chain) was captured in a study of cytotoxic CD8 clonotypes in ibrutinib-treated CLL. For the study at large: Approximately 25 partial and 2 complete responses; at median around 71 months, around 14 remitted, about 12 progressed.

Study results and caveats: Sampling time points were not equivalent between sustained-remission and progressing patients. Baseline clonality exceeded age-matched healthy donors and tracked circulating CD8+ T-cell counts. The clonality went up when patients responded to ibrutinib and dropped back toward baseline at progression.

A remark on this clone: What it binds is not known.

Repertoires were generated with immunoSEQ multiplex PCR, while TCRdb's copy carries only in-frame clones and drops some. The data show over 120,000 clones, 80% seen once. CDR1 and CDR2 (germline): MNHNS, SASEGT. The ends lost 2 bases at V and 1 base at J; junction bases unmatched: 3. The CDR3 contains 16 residues. This specimen was PBMCs, taken after 36 months of ibrutinib treatment. This chain links TRBV6-1 with TRBJ2-2; 8 nucleotides align to TRBD2. This receptor was identified in a human donor with chronic lymphocytic leukemia. The CDR3 is CASSEPGGGNTGELFF. The CDR3 DNA sequence: TGTGCCAGCAGTGAACCGGGAGGGGGGAACACCGGGGAGCTGTTTTTT.